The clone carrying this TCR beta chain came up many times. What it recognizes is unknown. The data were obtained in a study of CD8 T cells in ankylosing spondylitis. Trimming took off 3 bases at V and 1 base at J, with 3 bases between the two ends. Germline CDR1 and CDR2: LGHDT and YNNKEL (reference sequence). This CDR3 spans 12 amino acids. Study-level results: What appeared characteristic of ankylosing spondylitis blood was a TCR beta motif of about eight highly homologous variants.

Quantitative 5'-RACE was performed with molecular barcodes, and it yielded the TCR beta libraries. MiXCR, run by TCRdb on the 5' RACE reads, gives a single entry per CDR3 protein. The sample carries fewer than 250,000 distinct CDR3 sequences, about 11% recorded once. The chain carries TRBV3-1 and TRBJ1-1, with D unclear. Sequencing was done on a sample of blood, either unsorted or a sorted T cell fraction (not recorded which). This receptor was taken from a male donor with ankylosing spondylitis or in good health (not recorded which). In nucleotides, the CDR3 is TGTGCCAGCAGCCAGCCGAACACTGAAGCTTTCTTT. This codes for CASSQPNTEAFF.